The 20 T cell receptor beta chains below all came from one sample that was sequenced in a study of cytomegalovirus exposure and HLA in healthy donors. The PCR ran on 60 Vbeta and 13 Jbeta primers. Measured with immunoSEQ multiplex PCR; TCRdb has only the in-frame clones, and not every one. The repertoire consists of 120,000 or so clones, with less than 80% occurring once and the leading ten covering more than 3%. Material for sequencing was PBMCs. The receptors originated from a young man in good health and CMV-seronegative.

This chain connects TRBV6-5 to TRBJ1-5; the match to TRBD1 covers 11 bases. The junction had 3 bases not matched to a gene; V was cut back by 2 bases and J by 9 bases. CDR3 length equals 14 residues. The germline gives CDR1 MNHEY, CDR2 SVGAGI. The CDR3 sequence is CASSYIGTGGPQHF. The CDR3, as DNA: TGTGCCAGCAGTTACATAGGGACAGGGGGGCCCCAGCATTTT.

The J gene is TRBJ2-5, the V gene TRBV10-2; no definite D call. Trimming removed 8 bases from V and 0 bases from J, with 10 bases in between. The germline CDR1 and CDR2 sequences are WSHSY and SAAADI. CDR3 length: 13 residues. CDR3 in amino acids: CASARTNQETQYF. CDR3 bases: TGCGCCAGCGCCCGCACTAACCAAGAGACCCAGTACTTC.

The chain couples TRBV29-1 to TRBJ1-2; 9 nucleotides match TRBD1. Germline V gene lookup returns CDR1 SQVTM and CDR2 ANQGSEA. This CDR3 has 15 residues. J lost 2 bases, V lost 1 base, and 5 bases had no gene match. The CDR3 here is CSVEARGQGNYGYTF. The CDR3 DNA reads as TGCAGCGTTGAAGCCCGGGGACAGGGAAACTATGGCTACACCTTC.

A single count supports this clone. The chain links TRBV6-5 to TRBJ1-1, with 9 positions matching TRBD1. V lost 7 bases, J lost 8 bases, and 14 bases stayed unmatched. Germline V gene data show CDR1 as MNHEY and CDR2 as SVGAGI. The CDR3 totals 15 residues. The CDR3 loop is CASTDLGQGHLEAFF. CDR3 bases: TGTGCCAGCACCGACCTGGGACAGGGTCACTTAGAAGCTTTCTTT.

This clone showed up just a few times. The chain is built from TRBV2 and TRBJ1-1, with D uncertain. The germline gives CDR1 SNHLY, CDR2 FYNNEI. The CDR3 is 13 amino acids. V lost 8 bases and J lost 5, with 15 bases in between. The CDR3 sequence is CASHLGVRTEAFF. The CDR3 DNA reads TGTGCCAGCCACCTCGGGGTGAGGACTGAAGCTTTCTTT.

The chain carries TRBV6-1 and TRBJ1-1; 7 bases line up with TRBD1. CDR1 MNHNS and CDR2 SASEGT come from the germline V gene. The CDR3 length is 16 residues. The trim removed 3 bases at V and 1 base at J, leaving 8 bases unmatched. CDR3 amino acids: CASSDPYRQGNTEAFF. In nucleotides, the CDR3 is TGTGCCAGCAGTGACCCCTACCGACAGGGGAACACTGAAGCTTTCTTT.

The rearrangement uses TRBV7-9 and TRBJ1-4; TRBD1 might be the D (5 bases). This CDR3 is built from 17 residues. V gave up 3 bases and J gave up 0 bases, with 14 bases separating them. Germline CDR1 is SEHNR and CDR2 is FQNEAQ (reference sequence). The CDR3 region is CASSLPPTGPTNEKLFF. CDR3 bases: TGTGCCAGCAGCTTGCCCCCCACAGGACCAACTAATGAAAAACTGTTTTTT.

V gene TRBV15 combines with J gene TRBJ2-2, with 9 bases that match TRBD1. Germline CDR1 LNHNV, CDR2 YYDKDF (reference sequence). The CDR3 totals 18 residues. V shed 0 bases, J shed 2 bases, and the junction held 7 bases outside the gene matches. CDR3 nucleotides: TGTGCCACCAGCAGAGATACGATACAGGGGGCTAACACCGGGGAGCTGTTTTTT. Protein product: CATSRDTIQGANTGELFF.

V gene TRBV6-5 combines with J gene TRBJ2-1, with TRBD2 identical over 11 bases. V lost 1 base to trimming and J lost 6 bases; unmatched junction nucleotides: 5. The CDR3 is made up of 16 amino acids. Germline V gene sequence: CDR1 MNHEY, CDR2 SVGAGI. This CDR3 reads CASSYYSGGAGNEQFF. In DNA form, the CDR3 reads TGTGCCAGCAGTTACTATAGCGGGGGGGCCGGCAATGAGCAGTTCTTC.

The chain carries TRBV28 and TRBJ1-5; D not resolved. Germline lookup yields CDR1 MDHEN and CDR2 SYDVKM. V was clipped by 3 bases and J by 5 bases, with 17 bases between them. The CDR3 is 16 amino acids. CDR3 DNA sequence: TGTGCCAGCAGTTTCCTAGGACTCCTCACCCATCAGCCCCAGCATTTT. Protein: CASSFLGLLTHQPQHF.

The rearrangement joins TRBV5-6 to TRBJ1-6; D might be TRBD1 (5 bases). CDR1 and CDR2 from the germline V gene are SGHDT and YYEEEE. CDR3 size: 19 residues. Trimming stripped 4 bases from V and 1 base from J, with 21 bases between. This CDR3 is CASSPSGISGGSYNSPLHF. CDR3 sequence (DNA): TGTGCCAGCAGCCCCAGTGGGATTTCGGGGGGATCCTATAATTCACCCCTCCACTTT.

This clone was detected a few times. This chain joins TRBV6-5 and TRBJ1-2; D is ambiguous. The CDR3 runs 15 residues. The germline V gene encodes CDR1 MNHEY and CDR2 SVGAGI. V was clipped by 2 bases and J by 7 bases, with 17 bases between them. CDR3: CASSYGPGIFAGYTF. Here the CDR3 DNA reads TGTGCCAGCAGTTACGGGCCGGGAATATTTGCTGGCTACACCTTC.

This chain connects TRBV11-2 to TRBJ2-1; 7 nucleotides line up with TRBD2. CDR1 SGHAT and CDR2 FQNNGV come from the germline V gene. This CDR3 is 13 amino acids long. Trimming at V came to 5 bases and at J to 9 bases, leaving 7 bases not matched to a gene. CDR3 residues: CASSPRRGFEQFF. CDR3 DNA sequence: TGTGCCAGCAGCCCTCGGCGGGGGTTTGAGCAGTTCTTC.

This sequence joins TRBV5-1 and TRBJ1-6; no firm D call. Germline CDR1 SGHRS, CDR2 YFSETQ. Trimming removed 0 bases from V and 8 bases from J, with 12 bases in between. This CDR3 has 15 amino acids. The CDR3 protein is CASSLDITGYSPLHF. The CDR3 DNA reads as TGCGCCAGCAGCTTGGATATAACCGGGTATTCACCCCTCCACTTT.

In regard to this clone: The junction does not match germline at one end; this may be a read error. The chain uses TRBV4-1 and TRBJ1-6; no clear D. Per germline, CDR1 MGHRA and CDR2 YSYEKL. The CDR3 contains 16 residues. The CDR3: CASNQDIRTPYSPLHF. In DNA, the CDR3 is TGCGCCAGCAACCAAGATATTAGGACTCCATATTCACCCCTCCACTTT.

This clone was detected only once. This chain connects TRBV30 to TRBJ2-5, with D maybe TRBD2 (5 bases). The length of the CDR3 is 18 residues. Germline-derived CDR1 and CDR2 are GTSNPN and SVGIG (reference sequence). V was clipped by 0 bases and J by 2 bases, with 22 bases between them. This CDR3 is CAWSVTGFFFTTQETQYF. In DNA form, the CDR3 reads TGTGCCTGGAGTGTGACGGGGTTCTTTTTTACGACTCAAGAGACCCAGTACTTC.

The rearrangement links TRBV20-1 to TRBJ2-7; D is uncertain. With 6 bases removed from V and 4 bases from J, the gap between germline ends came to 4 bases. This CDR3 is 9 amino acids long. Per germline, CDR1 DFQATT and CDR2 SNEGSKA (reference sequence). The CDR3 region has the DNA TGCAGTGCCGGGTACGAGCAGTACTTC. Protein product: CSAGYEQYF.

The CDR3, as DNA: TGTGCCAGCAGCTTAGCGCCAGGCCCTCCGGAAAAACTGTTTTTT. Translating it yields CASSLAPGPPEKLFF. The chain recombines TRBV7-4 with TRBJ1-4; D gene uncertain. With 0 bases removed from V and 8 bases from J, the gap between germline ends came to 13 bases. The CDR3 is 15 residues long. Germline V CDR1 and CDR2: SGHVT, SQSDAQ.

The sample holds one count of this clone. The chain links TRBV2 to TRBJ1-3; 8 bases match TRBD1. This CDR3 region has 15 residues. Per germline, CDR1 SNHLY and CDR2 FYNNEI. Trimming cost V 5 bases and J 4 bases; bases outside gene matches: 7. The CDR3 region has the DNA TGTGCCAGCAGTTATGACAGGGGCGGAGGAAACACCATATATTTT. Its translation is CASSYDRGGGNTIYF.

The rearrangement links TRBV7-9 to TRBJ2-7, with D possibly being TRBD1 (5 bases). The CDR3 sequence is 14 residues long. Deletions cut 5 bases from V and 2 bases from J, with 13 bases between. Germline V gene data show CDR1 as SEHNR and CDR2 as FQNEAQ (reference sequence). DNA for the CDR3: TGTGCCAGCAGCCAGGTGACAGAGCCCTACGAGCAGTACTTC. It specifies CASSQVTEPYEQYF.